This T cell receptor (beta chain) appears in the sequencing data of a study of control samples from healthy donors and cancer patients. CDR1 and CDR2 from the germline V gene are MNHEY and SVGAGI. The junction had 5 bases not matched to a gene; V was cut back by 2 bases and J by 4 bases. The length of the CDR3 is 15 residues. Using immunoSEQ multiplex PCR, the repertoire was profiled, and TCRdb retains in-frame clones only, with some absent. The sample shows some 150,000 clones, about 89% of them seen only once. The sequenced material came from blood. This receptor was identified in a man between 18 and 29 years old in good health. The genes are TRBV6-5 and TRBJ2-7; 10 bases map to TRBD2. The CDR3 reads CASSYGPSGGYEQYF. The CDR3 DNA reads as TGTGCCAGCAGTTACGGCCCTAGCGGGGGATACGAGCAGTACTTC.